This T cell receptor beta chain was sequenced in a study of early T cells in non-severe SARS-CoV-2 infection. TCRdb recomputed calls from the 5' RACE reads with MiXCR, one row per CDR3 protein. The sample contains fewer than 60,000 distinct CDR3 sequences, about a tenth of which appear only once. This receptor was identified in an adult who was a healthcare worker with PCR-confirmed SARS-CoV-2 infection or an uninfected control (not recorded which). Source: whole blood, taken at baseline.

This CDR3 reads CASSQGLAGRYGELFF. CDR3 coding DNA: TGTGCCAGCAGCCAGGGACTAGCGGGACGGTACGGGGAGCTGTTTTTT. The chain carries TRBV3-1 and TRBJ2-2; 13 nucleotides match TRBD2. V dropped 3 bases and J dropped 7; count of bases not matched to a gene: 5. The CDR3 loop spans 16 amino acids. CDR1 and CDR2 from the germline V gene are LGHDT and YNNKEL (reference sequence).